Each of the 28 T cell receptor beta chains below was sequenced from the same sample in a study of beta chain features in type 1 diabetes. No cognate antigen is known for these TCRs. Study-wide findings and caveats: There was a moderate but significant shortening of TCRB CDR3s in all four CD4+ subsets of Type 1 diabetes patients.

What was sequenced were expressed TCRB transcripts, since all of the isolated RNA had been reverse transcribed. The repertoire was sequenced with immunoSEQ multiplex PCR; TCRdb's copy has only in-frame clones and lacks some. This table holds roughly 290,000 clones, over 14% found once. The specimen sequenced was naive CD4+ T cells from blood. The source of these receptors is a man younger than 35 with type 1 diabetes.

The CDR3, as DNA: TGCAGCGTTGAAAGAAACAGGGGCTCTGGAAACACCATATATTTT. This translates into CSVERNRGSGNTIYF. This rearrangement joins TRBV29-1 to TRBJ1-3, with 7 bases that match TRBD1. V was pared by 2 bases and J by 0 bases, with 4 bases of the junction left unmatched. This CDR3 is built from 15 residues. From germline, CDR1 is SQVTM and CDR2 ANQGSEA.

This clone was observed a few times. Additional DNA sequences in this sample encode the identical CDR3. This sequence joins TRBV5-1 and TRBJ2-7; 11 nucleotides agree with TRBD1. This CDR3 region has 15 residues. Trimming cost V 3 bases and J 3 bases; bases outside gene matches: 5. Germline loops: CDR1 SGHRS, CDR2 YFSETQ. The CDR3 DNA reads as TGCGCCAGCAGCTCCGGACAGGGGGCTTTCTACGAGCAGTACTTC. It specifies CASSSGQGAFYEQYF.

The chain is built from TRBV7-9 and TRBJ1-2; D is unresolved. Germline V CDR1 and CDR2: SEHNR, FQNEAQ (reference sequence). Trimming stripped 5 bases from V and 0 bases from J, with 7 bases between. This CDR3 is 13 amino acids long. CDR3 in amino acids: CASSLFPNYGYTF. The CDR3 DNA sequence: TGTGCCAGCAGCCTGTTCCCTAACTATGGCTACACCTTC.

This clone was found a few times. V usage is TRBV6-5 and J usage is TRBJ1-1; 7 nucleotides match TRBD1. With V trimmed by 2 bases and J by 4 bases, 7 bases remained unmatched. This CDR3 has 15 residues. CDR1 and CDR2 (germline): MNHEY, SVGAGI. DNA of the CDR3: TGTGCCAGCAGTTACGGGACAGTGTCGGGCACTGAAGCTTTCTTT. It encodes CASSYGTVSGTEAFF.

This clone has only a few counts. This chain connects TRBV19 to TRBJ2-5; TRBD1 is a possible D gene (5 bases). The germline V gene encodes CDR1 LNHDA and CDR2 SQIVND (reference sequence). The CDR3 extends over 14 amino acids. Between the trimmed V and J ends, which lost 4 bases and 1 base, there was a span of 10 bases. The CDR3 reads CASSNGQVQETQYF. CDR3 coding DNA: TGTGCCAGTAGTAACGGACAAGTCCAAGAGACCCAGTACTTC.

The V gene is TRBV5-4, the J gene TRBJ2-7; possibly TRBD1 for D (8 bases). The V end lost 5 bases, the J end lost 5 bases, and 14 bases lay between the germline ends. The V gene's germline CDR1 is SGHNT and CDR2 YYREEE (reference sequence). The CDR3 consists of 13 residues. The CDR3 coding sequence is TGTGCCAGCAGTCACACAGGGGGGGACGAGCAGTACTTC. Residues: CASSHTGGDEQYF.

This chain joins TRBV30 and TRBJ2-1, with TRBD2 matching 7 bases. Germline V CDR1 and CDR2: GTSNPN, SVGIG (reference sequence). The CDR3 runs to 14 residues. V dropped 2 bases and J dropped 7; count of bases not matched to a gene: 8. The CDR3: CAWSLLTGGNEQFF. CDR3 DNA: TGTGCCTGGAGTCTCCTTACCGGGGGGAATGAGCAGTTCTTC.

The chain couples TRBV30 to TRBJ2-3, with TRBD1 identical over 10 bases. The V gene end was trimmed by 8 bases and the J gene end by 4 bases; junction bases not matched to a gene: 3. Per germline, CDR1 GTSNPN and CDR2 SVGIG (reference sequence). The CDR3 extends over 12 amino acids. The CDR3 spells CARQGAADTQYF. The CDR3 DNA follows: TGTGCCAGACAGGGGGCTGCAGATACGCAGTATTTT.

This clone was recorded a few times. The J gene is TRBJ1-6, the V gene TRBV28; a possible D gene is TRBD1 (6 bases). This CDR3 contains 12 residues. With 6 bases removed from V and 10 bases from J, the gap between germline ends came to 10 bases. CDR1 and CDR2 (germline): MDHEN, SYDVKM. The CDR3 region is CASSSGDSPLHF. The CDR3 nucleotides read TGTGCCAGCAGCTCAGGGGACTCACCCCTCCACTTT.

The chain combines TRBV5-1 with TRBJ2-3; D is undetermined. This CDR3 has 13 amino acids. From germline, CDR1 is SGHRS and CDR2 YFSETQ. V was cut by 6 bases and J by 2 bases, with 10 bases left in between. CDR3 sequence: CASTGYNTDTQYF. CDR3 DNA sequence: TGCGCCAGCACCGGGTACAACACAGATACGCAGTATTTT.

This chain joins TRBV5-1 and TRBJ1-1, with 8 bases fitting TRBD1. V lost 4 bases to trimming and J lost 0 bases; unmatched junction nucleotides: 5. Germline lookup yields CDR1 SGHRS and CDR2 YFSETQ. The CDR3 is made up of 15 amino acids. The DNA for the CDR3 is TGCGCCAGCAGCCCAAGACAGGGGATGAACACTGAAGCTTTCTTT. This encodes CASSPRQGMNTEAFF.

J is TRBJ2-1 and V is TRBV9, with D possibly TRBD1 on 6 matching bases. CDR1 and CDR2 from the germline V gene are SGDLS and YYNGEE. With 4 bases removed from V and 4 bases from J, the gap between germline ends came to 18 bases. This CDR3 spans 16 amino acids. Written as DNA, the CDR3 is TGTGCCAGCAGCCAGTCCGGGACACGGGGATACAATGAGCAGTTCTTC. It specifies CASSQSGTRGYNEQFF.

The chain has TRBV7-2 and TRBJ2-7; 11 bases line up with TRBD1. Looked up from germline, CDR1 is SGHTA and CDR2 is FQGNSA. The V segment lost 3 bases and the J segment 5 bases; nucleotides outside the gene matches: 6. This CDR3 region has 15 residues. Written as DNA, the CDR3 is TGTGCCAGCAGCTTCCCCGGACAGGGGGCCAACGAGCAGTACTTC. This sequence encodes CASSFPGQGANEQYF.

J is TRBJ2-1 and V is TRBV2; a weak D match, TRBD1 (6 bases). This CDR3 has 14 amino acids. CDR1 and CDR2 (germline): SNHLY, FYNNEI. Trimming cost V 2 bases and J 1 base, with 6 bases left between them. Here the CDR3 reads CASSEQGSYNEQFF. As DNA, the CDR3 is TGTGCCAGCAGTGAACAGGGGTCCTACAATGAGCAGTTCTTC.

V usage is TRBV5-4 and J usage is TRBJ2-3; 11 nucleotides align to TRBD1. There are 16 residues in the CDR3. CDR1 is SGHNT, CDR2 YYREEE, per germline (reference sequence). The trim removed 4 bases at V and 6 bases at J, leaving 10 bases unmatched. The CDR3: CASSVSTGQGGDTQYF. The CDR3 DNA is TGTGCCAGCAGCGTATCCACGGGACAGGGGGGGGATACGCAGTATTTT.

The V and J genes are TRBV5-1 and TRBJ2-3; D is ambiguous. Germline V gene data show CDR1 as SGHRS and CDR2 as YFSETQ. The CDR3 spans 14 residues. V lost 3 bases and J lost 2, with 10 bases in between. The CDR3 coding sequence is TGCGCCAGCAGCTCGGGTGAGACCACAGATACGCAGTATTTT. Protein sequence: CASSSGETTDTQYF.

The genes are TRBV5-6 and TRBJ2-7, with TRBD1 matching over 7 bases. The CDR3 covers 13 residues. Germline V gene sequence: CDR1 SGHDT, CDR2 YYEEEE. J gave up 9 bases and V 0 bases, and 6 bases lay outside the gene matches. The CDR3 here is CASSLVGPGGQYF. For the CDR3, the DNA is TGTGCCAGCAGCTTGGTAGGTCCAGGGGGGCAGTACTTC.

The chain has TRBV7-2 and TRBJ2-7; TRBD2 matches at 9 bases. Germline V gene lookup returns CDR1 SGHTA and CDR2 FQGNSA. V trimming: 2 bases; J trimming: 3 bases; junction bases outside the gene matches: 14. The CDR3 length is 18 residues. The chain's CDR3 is CASSLWASGEAGVYEQYF. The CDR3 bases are TGTGCCAGCAGCTTATGGGCTAGCGGGGAAGCCGGTGTCTACGAGCAGTACTTC.

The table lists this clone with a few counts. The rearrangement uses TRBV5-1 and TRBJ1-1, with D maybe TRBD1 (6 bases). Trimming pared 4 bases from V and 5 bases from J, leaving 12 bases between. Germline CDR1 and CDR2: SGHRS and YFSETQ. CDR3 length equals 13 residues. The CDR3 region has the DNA TGCGCCAGCAGCGATTTCACAGGGACTGAAGCTTTCTTT. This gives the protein CASSDFTGTEAFF.

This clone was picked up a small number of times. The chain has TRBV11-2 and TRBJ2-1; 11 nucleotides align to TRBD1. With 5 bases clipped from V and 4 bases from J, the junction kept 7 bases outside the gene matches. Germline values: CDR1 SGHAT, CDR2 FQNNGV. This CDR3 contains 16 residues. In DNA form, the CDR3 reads TGTGCCAGCAGCCGACCGGGACAGGGGGTTTACAATGAGCAGTTCTTC. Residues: CASSRPGQGVYNEQFF.

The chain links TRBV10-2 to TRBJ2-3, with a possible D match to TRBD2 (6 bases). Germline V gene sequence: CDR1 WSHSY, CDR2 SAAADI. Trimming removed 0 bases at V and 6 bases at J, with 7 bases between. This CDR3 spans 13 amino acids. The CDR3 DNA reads TGCGCCAGCAGTGAGTCGGAGGGTGATACGCAGTATTTT. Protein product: CASSESEGDTQYF.

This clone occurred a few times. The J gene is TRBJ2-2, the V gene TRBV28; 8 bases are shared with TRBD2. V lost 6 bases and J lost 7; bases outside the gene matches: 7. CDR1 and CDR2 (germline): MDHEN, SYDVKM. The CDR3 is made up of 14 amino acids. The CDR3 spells CASRREGRGGELFF. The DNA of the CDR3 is TGTGCCAGCAGACGGGAGGGCCGGGGCGGGGAGCTGTTTTTT.

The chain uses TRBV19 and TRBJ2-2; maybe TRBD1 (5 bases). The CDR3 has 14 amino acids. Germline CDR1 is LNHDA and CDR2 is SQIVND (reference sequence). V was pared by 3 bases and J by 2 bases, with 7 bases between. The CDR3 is CASSIRGNTGELFF. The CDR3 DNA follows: TGTGCCAGTAGTATTAGGGGAAACACCGGGGAGCTGTTTTTT.

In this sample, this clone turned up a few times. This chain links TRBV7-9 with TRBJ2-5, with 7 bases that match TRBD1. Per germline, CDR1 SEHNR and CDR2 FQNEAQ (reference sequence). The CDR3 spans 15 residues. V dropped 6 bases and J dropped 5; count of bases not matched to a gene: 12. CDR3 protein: CASSYDRELLETQYF. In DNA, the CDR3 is TGTGCCAGCAGTTATGACAGGGAACTGTTGGAGACCCAGTACTTC.

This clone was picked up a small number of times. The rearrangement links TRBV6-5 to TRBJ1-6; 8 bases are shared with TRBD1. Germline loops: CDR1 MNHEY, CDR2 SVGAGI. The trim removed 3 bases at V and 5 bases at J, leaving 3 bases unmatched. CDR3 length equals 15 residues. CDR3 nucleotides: TGTGCCAGCAGTTATGCGACAGGGGATAATTCACCCCTCCACTTT. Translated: CASSYATGDNSPLHF.

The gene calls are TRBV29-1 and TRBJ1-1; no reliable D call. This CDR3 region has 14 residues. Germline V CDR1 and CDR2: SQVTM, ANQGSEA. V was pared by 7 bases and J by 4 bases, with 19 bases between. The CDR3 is CSAWADMGSTEAFF. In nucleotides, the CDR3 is TGCAGCGCCTGGGCCGACATGGGGAGCACTGAAGCTTTCTTT.

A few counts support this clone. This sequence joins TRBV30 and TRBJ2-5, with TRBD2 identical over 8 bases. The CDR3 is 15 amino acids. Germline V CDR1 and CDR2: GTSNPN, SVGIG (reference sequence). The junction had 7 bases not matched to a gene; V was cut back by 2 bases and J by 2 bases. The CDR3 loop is CAWSKPGGPQETQYF. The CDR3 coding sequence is TGTGCCTGGAGTAAACCGGGGGGGCCTCAAGAGACCCAGTACTTC.

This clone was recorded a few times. CDR3 region: CSVEDTVNGYTF. The CDR3 DNA follows: TGCAGCGTTGAAGACACAGTCAATGGCTACACCTTC. The chain links TRBV29-1 to TRBJ1-2; no firm D call. V shed 0 bases and J shed 6 bases, with 8 bases lying between them. Germline CDR1 is SQVTM and CDR2 is ANQGSEA. This CDR3 is built from 12 residues.